This T cell receptor beta chain was retrieved from a study of T cells after yellow fever vaccination. Study-wide results and caveats: Abundant clonotypes (contaminants from the bulk population) could be present in FACS-sorted repertoires. A large majority of primary-vaccination clones showed up again after the booster (roughly 95% CD4, around 90% CD8). Peak timing came faster in the weaker secondary response, day 5 versus 15.

Concerning this clonotype: The target antigen is unknown.

V was cut by 3 bases and J by 5 bases, with 14 bases left in between. Germline CDR1 and CDR2: SGHDN and FVKESK. The CDR3 is made up of 14 amino acids. In making TCR cDNA, 5'RACE template switching added a universal primer site and UMIs to it. TCRdb re-analysed the 5' RACE reads in MiXCR, keeping a single row per CDR3 protein. Of 400,000 to 650,000 distinct CDR3 sequences listed, roughly a fifth are singletons. Sample: PBMCs, taken 20 to 25 days after the first yellow fever vaccination. The clonotype comes from a man aged 18-30 years who received the YFV17D yellow fever vaccine. The chain couples TRBV14 to TRBJ2-7; no firm D call. CDR3 bases: TGTGCCAGCAGCCATTCTTGGGCCCCTCACGAGCAGTACGTC. Translated, it gives CASSHSWAPHEQYV.